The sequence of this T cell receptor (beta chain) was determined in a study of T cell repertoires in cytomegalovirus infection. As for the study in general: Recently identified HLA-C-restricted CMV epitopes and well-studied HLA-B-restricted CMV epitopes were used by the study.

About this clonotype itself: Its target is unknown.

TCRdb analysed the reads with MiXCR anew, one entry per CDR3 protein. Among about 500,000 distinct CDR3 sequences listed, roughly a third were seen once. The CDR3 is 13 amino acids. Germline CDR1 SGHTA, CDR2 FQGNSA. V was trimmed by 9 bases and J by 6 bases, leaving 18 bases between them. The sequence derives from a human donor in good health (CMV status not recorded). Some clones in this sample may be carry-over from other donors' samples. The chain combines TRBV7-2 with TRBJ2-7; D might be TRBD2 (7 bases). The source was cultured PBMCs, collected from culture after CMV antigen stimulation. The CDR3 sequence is CASREGGVREQYF. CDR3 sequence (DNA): TGTGCCAGTAGGGAAGGGGGGGTTCGCGAGCAGTACTTC.